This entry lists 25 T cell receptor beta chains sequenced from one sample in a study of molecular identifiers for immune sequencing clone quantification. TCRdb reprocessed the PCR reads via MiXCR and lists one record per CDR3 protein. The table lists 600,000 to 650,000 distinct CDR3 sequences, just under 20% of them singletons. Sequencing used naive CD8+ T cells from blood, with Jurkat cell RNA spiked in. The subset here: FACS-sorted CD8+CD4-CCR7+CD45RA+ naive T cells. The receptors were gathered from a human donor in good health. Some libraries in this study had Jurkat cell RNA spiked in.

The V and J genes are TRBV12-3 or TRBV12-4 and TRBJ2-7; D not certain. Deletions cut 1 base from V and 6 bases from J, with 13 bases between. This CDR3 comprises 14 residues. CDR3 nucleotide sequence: TGTGCCAGCAGTTTAGGTGGGATTGACTGCGAGCAGTACTTC. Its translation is CASSLGGIDCEQYF.

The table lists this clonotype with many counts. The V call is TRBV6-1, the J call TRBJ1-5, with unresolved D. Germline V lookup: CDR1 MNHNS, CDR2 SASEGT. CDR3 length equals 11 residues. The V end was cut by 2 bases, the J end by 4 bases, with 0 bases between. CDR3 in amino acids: CASSENQPQHF. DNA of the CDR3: TGTGCCAGCAGTGAAAATCAGCCCCAGCATTTT.

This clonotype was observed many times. The DNA for the CDR3 is TGCAGTGCTAGGCGGCTAGCGGGCCACTCCTACGAGCAGTACTTC. The encoded protein is CSARRLAGHSYEQYF. The J gene is TRBJ2-7, the V gene TRBV20-1, with 8 bases fitting TRBD2. The CDR3 covers 15 residues. V trimming: 3 bases; J trimming: 0 bases; junction bases outside the gene matches: 7. The V gene's germline CDR1 is DFQATT and CDR2 SNEGSKA (reference sequence).

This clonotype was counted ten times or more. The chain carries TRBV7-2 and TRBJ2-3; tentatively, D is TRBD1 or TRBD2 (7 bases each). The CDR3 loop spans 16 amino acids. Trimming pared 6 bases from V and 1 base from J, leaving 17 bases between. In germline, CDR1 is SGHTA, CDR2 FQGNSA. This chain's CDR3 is CASSQGGGGGTDTQYF. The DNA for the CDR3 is TGTGCCAGCAGTCAGGGGGGGGGCGGGGGCACAGATACGCAGTATTTT.

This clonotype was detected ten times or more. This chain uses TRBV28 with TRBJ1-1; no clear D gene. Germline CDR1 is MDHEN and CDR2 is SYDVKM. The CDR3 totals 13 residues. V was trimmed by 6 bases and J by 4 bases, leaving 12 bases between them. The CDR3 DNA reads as TGTGCCAGCAGACCGCCCCAGAGCACTGAAGCTTTCTTT. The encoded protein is CASRPPQSTEAFF. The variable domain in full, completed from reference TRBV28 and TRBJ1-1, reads DVKVTQSSRYLVKRTGEKVFLECVQDMDHENMFWYRQDPGLGLRLIYFSYDVKMKEKGDIPEGYSVSREKKERFSLILESASTNQTSMYLCASRPPQSTEAFFGQGTRLTVV.

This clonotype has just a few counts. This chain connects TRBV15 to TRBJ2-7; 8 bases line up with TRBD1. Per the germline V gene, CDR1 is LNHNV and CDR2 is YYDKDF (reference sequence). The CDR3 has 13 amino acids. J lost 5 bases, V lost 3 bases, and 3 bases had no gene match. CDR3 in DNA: TGTGCCACCAGCAGTCAGGGGGCCCACGAGCAGTACTTC. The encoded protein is CATSSQGAHEQYF.

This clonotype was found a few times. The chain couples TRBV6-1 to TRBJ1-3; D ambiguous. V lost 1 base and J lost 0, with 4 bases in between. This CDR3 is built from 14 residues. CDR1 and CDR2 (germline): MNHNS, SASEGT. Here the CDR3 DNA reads TGTGCCAGCAGTGAAGACAACTCTGGAAACACCATATATTTT. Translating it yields CASSEDNSGNTIYF.

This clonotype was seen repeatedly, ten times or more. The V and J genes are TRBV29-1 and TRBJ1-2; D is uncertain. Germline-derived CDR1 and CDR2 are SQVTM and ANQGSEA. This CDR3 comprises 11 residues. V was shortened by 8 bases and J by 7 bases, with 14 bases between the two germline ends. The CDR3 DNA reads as TGCAGCTCCCTCTTAGTGAGTGGCTACACCTTC. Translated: CSSLLVSGYTF. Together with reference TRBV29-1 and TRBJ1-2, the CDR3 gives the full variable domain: SAVISQKPSRDICQRGTSLTIQCQVDSQVTMMFWYRQQPGQSLTLIATANQGSEATYESGFVIDKFPISRPNLTFSTLTVSNMSPEDSSIYLCSSLLVSGYTFGSGTRLTVV.

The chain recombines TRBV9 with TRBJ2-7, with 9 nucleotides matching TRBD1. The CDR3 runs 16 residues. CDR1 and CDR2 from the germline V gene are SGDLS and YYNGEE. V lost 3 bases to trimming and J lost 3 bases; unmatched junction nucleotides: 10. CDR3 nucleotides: TGTGCCAGCAGCGCCGCCGGGACAGGGAGAATCTACGAGCAGTACTTC. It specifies CASSAAGTGRIYEQYF.

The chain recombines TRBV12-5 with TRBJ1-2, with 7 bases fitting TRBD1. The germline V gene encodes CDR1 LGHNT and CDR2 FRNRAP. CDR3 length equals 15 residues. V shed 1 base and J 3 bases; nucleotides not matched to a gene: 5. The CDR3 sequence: CASGLDWDSYYGYTF. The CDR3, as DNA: TGTGCTAGTGGTTTGGACTGGGACAGTTACTATGGCTACACCTTC. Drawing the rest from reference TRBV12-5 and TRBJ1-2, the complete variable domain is DARVTQTPRHKVTEMGQEVTMRCQPILGHNTVFWYRQTMMQGLELLAYFRNRAPLDDSGMPKDRFSAEMPDATLATLKIQPSEPRDSAVYFCASGLDWDSYYGYTFGSGTRLTVV.

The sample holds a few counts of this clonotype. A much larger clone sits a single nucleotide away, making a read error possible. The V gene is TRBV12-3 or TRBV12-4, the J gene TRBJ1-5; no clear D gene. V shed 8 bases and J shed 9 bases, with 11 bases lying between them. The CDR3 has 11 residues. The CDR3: CASGHPGPQHF. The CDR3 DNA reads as TGTGCCAGCGGCCACCCTGGGCCCCAGCATTTT.

CDR3 residues: CATSDLGQNYGYTF. CDR3 nucleotides: TGTGCCACCAGTGATTTAGGACAGAACTATGGCTACACCTTC. The chain employs TRBV24-1 and TRBJ1-2; D is perhaps TRBD1 (6 bases). The CDR3 contains 14 residues. Germline V gene lookup returns CDR1 KGHDR and CDR2 SFDVKD. The ends were cut back, 1 base at V and 2 bases at J, with 7 bases in the middle.

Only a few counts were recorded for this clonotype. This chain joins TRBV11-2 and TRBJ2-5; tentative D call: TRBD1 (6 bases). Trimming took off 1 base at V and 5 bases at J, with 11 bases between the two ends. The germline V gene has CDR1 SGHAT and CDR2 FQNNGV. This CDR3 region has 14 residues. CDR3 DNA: TGTGCCAGCAGCTTAGGTGGGGGCGCGGAGACCCAGTACTTC. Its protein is CASSLGGGAETQYF. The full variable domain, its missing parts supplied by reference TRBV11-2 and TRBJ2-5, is EAGVAQSPRYKIIEKRQSVAFWCNPISGHATLYWYQQILGQGPKLLIQFQNNGVVDDSQLPKDRFSAERLKGVDSTLKIQPAKLEDSAVYLCASSLGGGAETQYFGPGTRLLVL.

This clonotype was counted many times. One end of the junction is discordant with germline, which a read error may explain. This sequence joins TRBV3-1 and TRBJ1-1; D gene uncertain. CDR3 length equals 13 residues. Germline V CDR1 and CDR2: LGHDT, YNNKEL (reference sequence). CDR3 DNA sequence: TGTGCCAGCACCCAACCGGAGGTGGGTGAAGCTTTCTTT. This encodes CASTQPEVGEAFF.

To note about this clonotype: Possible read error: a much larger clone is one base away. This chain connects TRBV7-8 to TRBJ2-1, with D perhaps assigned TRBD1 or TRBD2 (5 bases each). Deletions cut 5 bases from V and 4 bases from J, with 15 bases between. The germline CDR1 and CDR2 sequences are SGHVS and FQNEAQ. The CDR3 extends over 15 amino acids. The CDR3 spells CASSPWTGAYNEQFF. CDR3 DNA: TGTGCCAGCAGCCCATGGACTGGGGCTTACAATGAGCAGTTCTTC.

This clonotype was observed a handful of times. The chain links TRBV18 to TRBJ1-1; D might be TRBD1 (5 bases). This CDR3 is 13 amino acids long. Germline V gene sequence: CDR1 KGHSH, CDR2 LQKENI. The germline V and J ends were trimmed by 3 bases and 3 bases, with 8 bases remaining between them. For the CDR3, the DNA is TGTGCCAGCTCACCCGCGGGGGACACTGAAGCTTTCTTT. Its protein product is CASSPAGDTEAFF.

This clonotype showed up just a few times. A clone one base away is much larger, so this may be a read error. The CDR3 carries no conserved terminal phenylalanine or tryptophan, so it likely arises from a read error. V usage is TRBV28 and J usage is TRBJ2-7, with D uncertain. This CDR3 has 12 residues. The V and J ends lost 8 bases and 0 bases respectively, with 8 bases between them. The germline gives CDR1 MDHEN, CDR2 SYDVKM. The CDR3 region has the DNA TGTGCCAGCGGAGACTTCTCCTACGAGCAGTACTCC. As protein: CASGDFSYEQYS.

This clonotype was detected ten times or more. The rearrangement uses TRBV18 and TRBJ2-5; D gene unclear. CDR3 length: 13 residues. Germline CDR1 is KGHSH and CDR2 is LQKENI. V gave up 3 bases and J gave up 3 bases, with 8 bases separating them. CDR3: CASSPMGEETQYF. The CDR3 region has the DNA TGTGCCAGCTCACCCATGGGCGAAGAGACCCAGTACTTC.

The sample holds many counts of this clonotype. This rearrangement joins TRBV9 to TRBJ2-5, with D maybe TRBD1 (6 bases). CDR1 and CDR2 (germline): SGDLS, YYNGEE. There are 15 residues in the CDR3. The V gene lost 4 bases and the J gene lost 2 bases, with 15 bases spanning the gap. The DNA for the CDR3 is TGTGCCAGCAGCCCAACCGGGACACAACAAGAGACCCAGTACTTC. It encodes CASSPTGTQQETQYF.

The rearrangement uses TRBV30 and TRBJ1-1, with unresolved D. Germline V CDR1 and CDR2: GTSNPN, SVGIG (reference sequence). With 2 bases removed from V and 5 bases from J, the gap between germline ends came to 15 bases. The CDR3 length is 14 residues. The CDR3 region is CAWSPSGQVTEAFF. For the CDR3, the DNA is TGTGCCTGGAGTCCCTCTGGGCAGGTAACTGAAGCTTTCTTT.

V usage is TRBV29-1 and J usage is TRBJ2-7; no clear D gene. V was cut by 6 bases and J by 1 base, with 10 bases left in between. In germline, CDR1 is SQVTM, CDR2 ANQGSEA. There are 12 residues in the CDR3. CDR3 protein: CSVIDISYEQYF. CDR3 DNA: TGCAGCGTCATCGATATTTCCTACGAGCAGTACTTC.

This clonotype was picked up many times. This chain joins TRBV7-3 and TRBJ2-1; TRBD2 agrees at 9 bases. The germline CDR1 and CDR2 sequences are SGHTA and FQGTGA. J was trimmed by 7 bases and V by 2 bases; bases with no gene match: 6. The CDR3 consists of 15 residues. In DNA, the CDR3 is TGTGCCAGCAGCTTAGGAGCGGGAGGTGTGAATGAGCAGTTCTTC. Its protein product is CASSLGAGGVNEQFF.

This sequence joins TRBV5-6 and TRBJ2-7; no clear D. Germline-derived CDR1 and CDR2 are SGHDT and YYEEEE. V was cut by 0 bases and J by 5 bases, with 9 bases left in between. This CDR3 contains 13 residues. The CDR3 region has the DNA TGTGCCAGCAGCTTGGGGGATAGGGACGAGCAGTACTTC. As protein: CASSLGDRDEQYF.

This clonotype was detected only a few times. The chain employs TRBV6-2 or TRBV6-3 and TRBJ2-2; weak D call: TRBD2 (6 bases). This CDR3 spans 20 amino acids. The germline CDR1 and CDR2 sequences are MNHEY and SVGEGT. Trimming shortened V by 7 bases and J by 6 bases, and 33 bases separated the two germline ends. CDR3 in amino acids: CASNQPPWVTSMDQAGELFF. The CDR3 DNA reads TGTGCCAGCAATCAACCGCCCTGGGTGACTAGTATGGATCAGGCCGGGGAGCTGTTTTTT.

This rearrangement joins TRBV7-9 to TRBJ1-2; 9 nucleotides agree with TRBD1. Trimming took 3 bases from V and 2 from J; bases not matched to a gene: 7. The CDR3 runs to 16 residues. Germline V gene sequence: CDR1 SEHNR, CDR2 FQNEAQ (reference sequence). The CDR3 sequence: CASSFTTGGANYGYTF. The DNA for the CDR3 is TGTGCCAGCAGCTTTACCACAGGGGGCGCGAACTATGGCTACACCTTC.